This T cell receptor beta chain is from a study of T cells in Graves' hyperthyroidism and ophthalmopathy. Amplification yielded TCR beta CDR3 regions, with RNA transcripts as the source. TCR CDR3 regions were first amplified by RT-PCR with HTBI primers. TCRdb used MiXCR to reprocess the multiplex PCR reads, holding one entry per CDR3 protein. The sample includes around 500,000 distinct CDR3 sequences, about 22% of them seen just once. With 0 bases removed from V and 5 bases from J, the gap between germline ends came to 6 bases. This CDR3 is built from 13 residues. Germline V gene sequence: CDR1 ENHRY, CDR2 SYGVKD.

Sequences were obtained from blood. This TCR was sampled from a woman aged 70 to 79 with Graves' ophthalmopathy. The chain joins TRBV10-3 to TRBJ2-3; D remains unclear. The CDR3 region has the DNA TGTGCCATCAGTGAGTCGGGAATAGATACGCAGTATTTT. This gives the protein CAISESGIDTQYF.